This is a list of T cell receptor beta chains from one sample in a study of beta chain features in type 1 diabetes. Profiled with immunoSEQ multiplex PCR; TCRdb holds only in-frame clones, not every one. The sample has about 640,000 clones, 9.5% to 15% seen once. Material: naive CD4+ T cells from blood. The source is a man aged 25 to 45 with type 1 diabetes. Each CDR3 is given with its conserved first and last residue.

cdr3_length: 8; v_call: TRBV20-1; cdr3_aa: CSIGGYTF
cdr3_length: 14; v_call: TRBV9; cdr3_aa: CASSVGGVLETQYF
cdr3_length: 13; v_call: TRBV30; cdr3_aa: CAWSPGGSEKLFF
cdr3_length: 13; v_call: TRBV11-2; cdr3_aa: CATKGQGDQPQHF
cdr3_length: 15; v_call: TRBV7-2; cdr3_aa: CASSLVQGANQPQHF
cdr3_length: 14; v_call: TRBV30; cdr3_aa: CAWTRGDSGNTIYF
cdr3_length: 14; v_call: TRBV6-5; cdr3_aa: CASSSSDSTDTQYF
cdr3_length: 14; v_call: TRBV15; cdr3_aa: CATSRPGGNQPQHF
cdr3_length: 14; v_call: TRBV5-1; cdr3_aa: CASARTGGTDTQYF
cdr3_length: 15; v_call: TRBV28; cdr3_aa: CASSLEGKGSYEQYF
cdr3_length: 14; v_call: TRBV5-4; cdr3_aa: CASSPGTSGGEQFF
cdr3_length: 15; v_call: TRBV2; cdr3_aa: CASSEGQGAGDTQYF
cdr3_length: 12; v_call: TRBV7-2; cdr3_aa: CASSLGWGQAYF
cdr3_length: 13; v_call: TRBV18; cdr3_aa: CASSTGQPMELFF